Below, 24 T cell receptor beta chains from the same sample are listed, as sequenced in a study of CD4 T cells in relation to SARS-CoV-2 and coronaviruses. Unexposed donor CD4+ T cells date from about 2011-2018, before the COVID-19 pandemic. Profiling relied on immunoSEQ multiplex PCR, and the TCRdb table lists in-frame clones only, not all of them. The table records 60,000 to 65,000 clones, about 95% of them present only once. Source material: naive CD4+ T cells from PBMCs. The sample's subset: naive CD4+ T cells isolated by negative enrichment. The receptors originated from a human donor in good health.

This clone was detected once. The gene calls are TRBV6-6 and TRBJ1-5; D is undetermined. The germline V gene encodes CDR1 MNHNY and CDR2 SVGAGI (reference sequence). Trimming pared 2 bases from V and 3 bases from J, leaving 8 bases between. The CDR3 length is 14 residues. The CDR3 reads CASSYGTANQPQHF. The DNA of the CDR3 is TGTGCCAGCAGTTACGGAACAGCCAATCAGCCCCAGCATTTT.

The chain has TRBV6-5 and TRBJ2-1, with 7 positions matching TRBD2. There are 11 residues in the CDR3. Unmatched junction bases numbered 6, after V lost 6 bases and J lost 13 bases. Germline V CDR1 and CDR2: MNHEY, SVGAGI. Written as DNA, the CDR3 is TGTGCCAGCAGCGGTCAAGCGGGACAGTTCTTC. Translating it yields CASSGQAGQFF.

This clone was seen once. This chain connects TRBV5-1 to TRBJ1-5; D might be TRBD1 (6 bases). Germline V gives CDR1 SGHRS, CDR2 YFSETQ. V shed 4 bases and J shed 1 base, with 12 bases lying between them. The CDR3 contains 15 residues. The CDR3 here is CASSKTGDSNQPQHF. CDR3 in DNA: TGCGCCAGCAGCAAGACAGGTGACAGCAATCAGCCCCAGCATTTT.

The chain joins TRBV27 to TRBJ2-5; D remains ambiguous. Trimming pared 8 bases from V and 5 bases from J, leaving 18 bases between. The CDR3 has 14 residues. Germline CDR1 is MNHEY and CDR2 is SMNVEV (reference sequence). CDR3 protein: CASRPWAPGETQYF. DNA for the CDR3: TGTGCCAGCCGCCCGTGGGCTCCGGGCGAGACCCAGTACTTC.

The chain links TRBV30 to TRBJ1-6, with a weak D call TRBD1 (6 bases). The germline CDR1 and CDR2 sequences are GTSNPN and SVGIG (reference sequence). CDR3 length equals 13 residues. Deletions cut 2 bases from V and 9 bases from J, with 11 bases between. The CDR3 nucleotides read TGTGCCTGGAGTCAGGGGATGCGTTCACCCCTCCACTTT. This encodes CAWSQGMRSPLHF.

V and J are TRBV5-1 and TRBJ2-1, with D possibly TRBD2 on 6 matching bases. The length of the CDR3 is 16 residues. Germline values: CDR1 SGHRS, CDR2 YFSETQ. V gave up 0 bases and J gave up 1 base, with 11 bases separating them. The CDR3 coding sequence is TGCGCCAGCAGCTTGGTGTCGGGAGTTTCCTACAATGAGCAGTTCTTC. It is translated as CASSLVSGVSYNEQFF.

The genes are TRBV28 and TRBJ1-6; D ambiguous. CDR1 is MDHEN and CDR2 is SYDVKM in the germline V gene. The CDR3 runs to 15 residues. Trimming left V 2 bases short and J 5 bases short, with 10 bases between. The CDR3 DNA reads TGTGCCAGCAGTTTAGCCCAGTTGAATAATTCACCCCTCCACTTT. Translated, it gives CASSLAQLNNSPLHF. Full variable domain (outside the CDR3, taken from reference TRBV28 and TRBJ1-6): DVKVTQSSRYLVKRTGEKVFLECVQDMDHENMFWYRQDPGLGLRLIYFSYDVKMKEKGDIPEGYSVSREKKERFSLILESASTNQTSMYLCASSLAQLNNSPLHFGNGTRLTVT.

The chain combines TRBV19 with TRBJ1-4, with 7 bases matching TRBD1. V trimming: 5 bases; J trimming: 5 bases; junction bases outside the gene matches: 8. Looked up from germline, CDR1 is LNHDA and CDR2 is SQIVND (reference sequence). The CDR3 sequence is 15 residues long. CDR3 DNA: TGTGCCAGTAGTCCTGCGACAGGGACCAATGAAAAACTGTTTTTT. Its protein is CASSPATGTNEKLFF.

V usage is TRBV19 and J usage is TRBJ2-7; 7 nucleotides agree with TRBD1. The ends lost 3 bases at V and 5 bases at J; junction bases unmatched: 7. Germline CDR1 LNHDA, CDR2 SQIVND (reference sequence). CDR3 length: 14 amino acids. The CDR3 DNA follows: TGTGCCAGTAGTATCCCCGGGACAGTGGACGAGCAGTACTTC. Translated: CASSIPGTVDEQYF.

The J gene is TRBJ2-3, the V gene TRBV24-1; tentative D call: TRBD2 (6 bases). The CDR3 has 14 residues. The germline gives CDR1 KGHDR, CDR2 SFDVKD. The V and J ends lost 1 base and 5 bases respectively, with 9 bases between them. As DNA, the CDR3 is TGTGCCACCAGTGATTTTCGAGCGGGAGATACGCAGTATTTT. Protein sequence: CATSDFRAGDTQYF.

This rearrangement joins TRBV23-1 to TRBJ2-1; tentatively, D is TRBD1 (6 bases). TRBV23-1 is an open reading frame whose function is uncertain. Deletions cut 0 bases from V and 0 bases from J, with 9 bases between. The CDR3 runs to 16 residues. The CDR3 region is CASSQSRTVSYNEQFF. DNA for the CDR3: TGCGCCAGCAGTCAATCCCGGACAGTCTCCTACAATGAGCAGTTCTTC.

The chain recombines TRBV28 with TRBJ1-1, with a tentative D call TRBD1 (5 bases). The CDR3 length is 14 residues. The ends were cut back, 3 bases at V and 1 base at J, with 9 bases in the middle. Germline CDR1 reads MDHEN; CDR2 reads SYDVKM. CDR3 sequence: CASSFGGGNTEAFF. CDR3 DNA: TGTGCCAGCAGTTTCGGGGGAGGGAACACTGAAGCTTTCTTT. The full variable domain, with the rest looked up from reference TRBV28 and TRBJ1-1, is DVKVTQSSRYLVKRTGEKVFLECVQDMDHENMFWYRQDPGLGLRLIYFSYDVKMKEKGDIPEGYSVSREKKERFSLILESASTNQTSMYLCASSFGGGNTEAFFGQGTRLTVV.

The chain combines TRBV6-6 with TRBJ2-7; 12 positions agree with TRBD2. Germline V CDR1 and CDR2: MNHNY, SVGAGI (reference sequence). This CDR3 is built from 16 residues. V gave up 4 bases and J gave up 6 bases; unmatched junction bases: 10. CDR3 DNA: TGTGCCAGCAGTTCCCTACGACTAGCGGGAGAGGGCGAGCAGTACTTC. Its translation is CASSSLRLAGEGEQYF.

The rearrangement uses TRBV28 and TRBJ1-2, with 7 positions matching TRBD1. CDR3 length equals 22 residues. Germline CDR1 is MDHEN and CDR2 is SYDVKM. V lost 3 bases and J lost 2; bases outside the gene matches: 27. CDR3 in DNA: TGTGCCAGCAGTTTTGCGGTGGGCCACGGTATAGGGGGCGGCTCGGAAAACTATGGCTACACCTTC. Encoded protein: CASSFAVGHGIGGGSENYGYTF.

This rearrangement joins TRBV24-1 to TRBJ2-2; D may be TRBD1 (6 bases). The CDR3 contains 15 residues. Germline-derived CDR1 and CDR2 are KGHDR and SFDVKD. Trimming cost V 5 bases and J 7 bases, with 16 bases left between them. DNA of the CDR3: TGTGCCACCAGTGCTCAAACAGGGTTGGTCGGGGAGCTGTTTTTT. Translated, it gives CATSAQTGLVGELFF.

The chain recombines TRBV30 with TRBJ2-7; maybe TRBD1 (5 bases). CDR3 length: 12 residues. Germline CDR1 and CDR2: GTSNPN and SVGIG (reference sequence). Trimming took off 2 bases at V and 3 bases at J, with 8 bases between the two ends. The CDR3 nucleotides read TGTGCCTGGAGTACAGGATACTACGAGCAGTACTTC. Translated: CAWSTGYYEQYF. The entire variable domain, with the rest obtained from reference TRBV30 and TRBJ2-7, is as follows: SQTIHQWPATLVQPVGSPLSLECTVEGTSNPNLYWYRQAAGRGLQLLFYSVGIGQISSEVPQNLSASRPQDRQFILSSKKLLLSDSGFYLCAWSTGYYEQYFGPGTRLTVT.

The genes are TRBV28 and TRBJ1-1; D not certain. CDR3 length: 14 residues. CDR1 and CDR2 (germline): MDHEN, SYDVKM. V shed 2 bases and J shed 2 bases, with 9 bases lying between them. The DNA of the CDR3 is TGTGCCAGCAGTTTAGAACTTAGAAACACTGAAGCTTTCTTT. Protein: CASSLELRNTEAFF.

The CDR3: CASSILGVEQYF. The CDR3 nucleotides are TGTGCCAGCAGTATCCTAGGGGTCGAGCAGTACTTC. This chain uses TRBV28 with TRBJ2-7; D is perhaps TRBD1 (5 bases). Trimming shortened V by 5 bases and J by 6 bases, and 11 bases separated the two germline ends. Germline CDR1 MDHEN, CDR2 SYDVKM. The CDR3 sequence is 12 residues long.

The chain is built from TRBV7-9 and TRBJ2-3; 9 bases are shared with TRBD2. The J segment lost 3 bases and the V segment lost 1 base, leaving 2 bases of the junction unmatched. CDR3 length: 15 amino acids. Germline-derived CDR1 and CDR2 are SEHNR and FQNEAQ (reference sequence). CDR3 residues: CASSLGRGGTDTQYF. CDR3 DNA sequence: TGTGCCAGCAGCTTAGGGCGGGGGGGGACAGATACGCAGTATTTT.

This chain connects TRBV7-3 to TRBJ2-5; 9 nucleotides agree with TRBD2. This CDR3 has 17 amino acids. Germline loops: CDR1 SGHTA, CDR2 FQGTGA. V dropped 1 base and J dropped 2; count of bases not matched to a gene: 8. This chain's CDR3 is CASSLSGRAGIQETQYF. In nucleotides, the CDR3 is TGTGCCAGCAGCTTAAGCGGGAGGGCCGGGATACAAGAGACCCAGTACTTC.

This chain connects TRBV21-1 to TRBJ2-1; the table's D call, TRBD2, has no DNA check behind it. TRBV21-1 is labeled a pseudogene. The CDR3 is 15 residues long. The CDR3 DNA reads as TGTGCCAGGGGACTAGCGGGATTCGGGCTCGGTGAGCAGTTCTTC. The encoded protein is CARGLAGFGLGEQFF.

The CDR3 DNA is TGTGCCAGCAGCGTTGGGGAAGGGGACCAGCCCCAGCATTTT. Its translation is CASSVGEGDQPQHF. This sequence joins TRBV9 and TRBJ1-5, with D perhaps matching TRBD1 (5 bases). The CDR3 runs to 14 residues. Germline-derived CDR1 and CDR2 are SGDLS and YYNGEE. Trimming removed 2 bases at V and 7 bases at J, with 13 bases between. Drawing the rest from reference TRBV9 and TRBJ1-5, the complete variable domain is DSGVTQTPKHLITATGQRVTLRCSPRSGDLSVYWYQQSLDQGLQFLIQYYNGEERAKGNILERFSAQQFPDLHSELNLSSLELGDSALYFCASSVGEGDQPQHFGDGTRLSIL.

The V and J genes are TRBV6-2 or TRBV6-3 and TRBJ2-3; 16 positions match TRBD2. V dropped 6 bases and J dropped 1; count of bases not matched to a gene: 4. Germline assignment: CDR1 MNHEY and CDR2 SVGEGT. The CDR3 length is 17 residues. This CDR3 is CASSGTSGRGGTDTQYF. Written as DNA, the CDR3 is TGTGCCAGCAGCGGGACTAGCGGGAGGGGGGGCACAGATACGCAGTATTTT.

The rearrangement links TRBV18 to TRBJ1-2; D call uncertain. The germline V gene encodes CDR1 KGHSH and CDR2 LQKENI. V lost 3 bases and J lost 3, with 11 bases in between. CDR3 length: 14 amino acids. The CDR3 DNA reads TGTGCCAGCTCACCTCTTGGGGAATACTATGGCTACACCTTC. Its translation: CASSPLGEYYGYTF.